This TCR beta chain stems from a study of beta chain features in type 1 diabetes. Whole-study results and caveats: There was a moderate but significant shortening of TCRB CDR3s in all four CD4+ subsets of Type 1 diabetes patients.

The CDR3 has 13 amino acids. Germline CDR1 and CDR2: SGHAT and FQNNGV. Trimming shortened V by 5 bases and J by 2 bases, and 9 bases separated the two germline ends. Reverse transcribing all isolated RNA meant expressed TCRB transcripts were sequenced. The data were produced by immunoSEQ multiplex PCR, yet TCRdb's version contains in-frame clones alone and is incomplete. Found here are about 160,000 clones, about 9% of them singletons; the top ten hold more than 0.45%. As regards this clone: Its antigen remains unidentified.

The V gene is TRBV11-2, the J gene TRBJ1-2; a weak D match, TRBD1 (6 bases). Sequenced material: central memory CD4+ T cells from blood. The TCR comes from a woman aged 18-29 years with type 1 diabetes. This CDR3 is CASSPDSNYGYTF. The CDR3 DNA is TGTGCCAGCAGCCCGGACAGCAACTATGGCTACACCTTC.